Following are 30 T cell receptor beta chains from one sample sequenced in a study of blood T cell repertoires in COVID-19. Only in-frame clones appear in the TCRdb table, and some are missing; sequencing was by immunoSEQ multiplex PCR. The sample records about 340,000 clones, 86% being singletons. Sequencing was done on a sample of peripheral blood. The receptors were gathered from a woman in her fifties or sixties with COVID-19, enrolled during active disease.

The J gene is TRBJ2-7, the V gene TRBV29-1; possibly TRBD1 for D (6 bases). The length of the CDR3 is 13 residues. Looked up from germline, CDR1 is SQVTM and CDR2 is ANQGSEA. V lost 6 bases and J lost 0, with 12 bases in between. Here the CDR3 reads CSVCKGGSYEQYF. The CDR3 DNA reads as TGCAGCGTCTGTAAAGGGGGCTCCTACGAGCAGTACTTC.

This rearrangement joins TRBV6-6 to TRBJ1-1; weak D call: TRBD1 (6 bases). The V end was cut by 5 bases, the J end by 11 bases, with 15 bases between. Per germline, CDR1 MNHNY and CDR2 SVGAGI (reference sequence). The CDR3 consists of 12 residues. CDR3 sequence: CASSPINRAAFF. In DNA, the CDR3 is TGTGCCAGCAGTCCAATAAACAGGGCGGCTTTCTTT.

CDR3 bases: TGTGCCAGCAGCTTAGATGACAGTCAGTACACTGAAGCTTTCTTT. Protein product: CASSLDDSQYTEAFF. V usage is TRBV11-3 and J usage is TRBJ1-1; a possible D gene is TRBD1 (5 bases). Germline values: CDR1 SGHNT, CDR2 YENEEA. There are 15 residues in the CDR3. V was pared by 0 bases and J by 3 bases, with 11 bases between.

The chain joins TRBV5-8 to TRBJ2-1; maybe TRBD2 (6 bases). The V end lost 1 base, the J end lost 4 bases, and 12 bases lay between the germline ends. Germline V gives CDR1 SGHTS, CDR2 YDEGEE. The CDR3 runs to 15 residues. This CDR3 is CASSLNRDWYNEQFF. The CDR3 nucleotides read TGTGCCAGCAGCTTGAACCGGGACTGGTACAATGAGCAGTTCTTC.

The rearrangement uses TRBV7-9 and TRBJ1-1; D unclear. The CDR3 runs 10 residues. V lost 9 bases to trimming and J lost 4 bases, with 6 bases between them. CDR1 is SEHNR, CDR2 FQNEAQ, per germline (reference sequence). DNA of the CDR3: TGTGCCAGTGCGAGCACTGAAGCTTTCTTT. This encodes CASASTEAFF. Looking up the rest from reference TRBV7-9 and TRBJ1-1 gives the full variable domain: DTGVSQNPRHKITKRGQNVTFRCDPISEHNRLYWYRQTLGQGPEFLTYFQNEAQLEKSRLLSDRFSAERPKGSFSTLEIQRTEQGDSAMYLCASASTEAFFGQGTRLTVV.

The CDR3 loop is CAISYPTGELFF. For the CDR3, the DNA is TGTGCCATCAGTTATCCCACCGGGGAGCTGTTTTTT. V is TRBV10-3 and J is TRBJ2-2; no definite D call. Germline CDR1 reads ENHRY; CDR2 reads SYGVKD. V lost 5 bases and J 4 bases, leaving 5 bases between the germline ends. The CDR3 loop spans 12 amino acids.

The CDR3 DNA reads as TGTGCCAGCTCACCACGGGGTGGGGGACAGGGAAAGCGCGAGCAGTACTTC. Its protein is CASSPRGGGQGKREQYF. The chain links TRBV18 to TRBJ2-7; 9 bases line up with TRBD1. There are 17 residues in the CDR3. The germline V gene encodes CDR1 KGHSH and CDR2 LQKENI. Losses at the gene ends were 1 base for V and 6 bases for J; bases not matched to a gene: 13.

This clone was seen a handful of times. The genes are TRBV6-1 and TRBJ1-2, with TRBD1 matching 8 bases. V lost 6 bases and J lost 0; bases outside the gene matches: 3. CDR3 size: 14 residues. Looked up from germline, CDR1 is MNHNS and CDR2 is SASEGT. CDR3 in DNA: TGTGCCAGCAGAATACAGGGGGCTAACTATGGCTACACCTTC. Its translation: CASRIQGANYGYTF.

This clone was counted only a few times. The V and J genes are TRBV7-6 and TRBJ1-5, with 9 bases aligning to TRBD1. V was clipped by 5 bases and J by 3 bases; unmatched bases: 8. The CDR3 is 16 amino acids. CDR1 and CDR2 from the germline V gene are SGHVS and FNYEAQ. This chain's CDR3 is CASSPRGDRANQPQHF. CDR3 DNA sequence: TGTGCCAGCAGCCCCCGAGGGGACAGGGCCAATCAGCCCCAGCATTTT. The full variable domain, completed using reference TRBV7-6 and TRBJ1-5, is GAGVSQSPRYKVTKRGQDVALRCDPISGHVSLYWYRQALGQGPEFLTYFNYEAQQDKSGLPNDRFSAERPEGSISTLTIQRTEQRDSAMYRCASSPRGDRANQPQHFGDGTRLSIL.

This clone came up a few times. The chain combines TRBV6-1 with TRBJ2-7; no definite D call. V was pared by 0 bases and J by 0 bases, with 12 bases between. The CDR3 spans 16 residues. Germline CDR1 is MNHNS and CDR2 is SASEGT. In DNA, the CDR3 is TGTGCCAGCAGTGAAGCGCTTCAGGTACTCTCCTACGAGCAGTACTTC. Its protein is CASSEALQVLSYEQYF.

The CDR3, as DNA: TGTGCCAGTCGGGACAGGGGGCAACCCTACGAGCAGTACTTC. Amino acid sequence: CASRDRGQPYEQYF. The chain links TRBV7-8 to TRBJ2-7; 12 bases match TRBD1. Germline CDR1 reads SGHVS; CDR2 reads FQNEAQ. The CDR3 has 14 amino acids. After removal of 9 bases from V and 2 bases from J, the junction contained 5 bases not matched to a gene.

The CDR3 is CASKTRQVGYNEQFF. CDR3 DNA: TGTGCCAGCAAGACAAGACAGGTTGGCTACAATGAGCAGTTCTTC. The rearrangement links TRBV6-5 to TRBJ2-1; perhaps TRBD1 as D (6 bases). The V end lost 7 bases, the J end lost 3 bases, and 16 bases lay between the germline ends. This CDR3 region has 15 residues. The germline gives CDR1 MNHEY, CDR2 SVGAGI.

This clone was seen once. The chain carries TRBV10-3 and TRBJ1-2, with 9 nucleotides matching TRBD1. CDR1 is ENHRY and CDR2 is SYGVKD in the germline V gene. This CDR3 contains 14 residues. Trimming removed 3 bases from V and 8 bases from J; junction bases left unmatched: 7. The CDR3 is CAISELQGAQGYTF. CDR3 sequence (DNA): TGTGCCATCAGTGAACTACAGGGGGCTCAAGGCTACACCTTC.

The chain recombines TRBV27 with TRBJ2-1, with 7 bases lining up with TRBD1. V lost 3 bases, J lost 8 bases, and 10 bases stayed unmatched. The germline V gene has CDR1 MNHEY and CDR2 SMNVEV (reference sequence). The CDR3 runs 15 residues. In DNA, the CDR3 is TGTGCCAGCAGTTTTGGACAGGAAAGGGTTCATGAGCAGTTCTTC. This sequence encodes CASSFGQERVHEQFF.

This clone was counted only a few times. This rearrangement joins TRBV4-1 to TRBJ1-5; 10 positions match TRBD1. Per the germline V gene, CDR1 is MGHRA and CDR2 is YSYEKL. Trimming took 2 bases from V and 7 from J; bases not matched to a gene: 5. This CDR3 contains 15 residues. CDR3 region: CASSQRQGASQPQHF. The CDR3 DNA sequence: TGCGCCAGCAGCCAACGACAGGGGGCTAGCCAGCCCCAGCATTTT.

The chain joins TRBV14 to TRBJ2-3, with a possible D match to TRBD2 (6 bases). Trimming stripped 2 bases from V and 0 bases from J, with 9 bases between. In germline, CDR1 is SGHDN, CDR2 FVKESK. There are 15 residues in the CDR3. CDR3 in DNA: TGTGCCAGCAGCCAATTTAGCGGAAGCACAGATACGCAGTATTTT. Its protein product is CASSQFSGSTDTQYF.

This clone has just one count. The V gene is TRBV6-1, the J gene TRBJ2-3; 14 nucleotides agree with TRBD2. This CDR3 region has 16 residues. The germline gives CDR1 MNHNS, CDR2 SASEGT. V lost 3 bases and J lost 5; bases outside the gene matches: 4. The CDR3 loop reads CASSETSGGALDTQYF. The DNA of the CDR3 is TGTGCCAGCAGTGAGACTAGCGGGGGGGCCTTAGATACGCAGTATTTT.

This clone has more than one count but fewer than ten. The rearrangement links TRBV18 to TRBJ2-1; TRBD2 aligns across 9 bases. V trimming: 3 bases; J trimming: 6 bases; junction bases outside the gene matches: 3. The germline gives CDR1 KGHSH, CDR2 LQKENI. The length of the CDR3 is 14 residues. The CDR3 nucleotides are TGTGCCAGCTCACCTACTAGCGGGTCCAATGAGCAGTTCTTC. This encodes CASSPTSGSNEQFF. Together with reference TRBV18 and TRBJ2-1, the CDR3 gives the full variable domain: NAGVMQNPRHLVRRRGQEARLRCSPMKGHSHVYWYRQLPEEGLKFMVYLQKENIIDESGMPKERFSAEFPKEGPSILRIQQVVRGDSAAYFCASSPTSGSNEQFFGPGTRLTVL.

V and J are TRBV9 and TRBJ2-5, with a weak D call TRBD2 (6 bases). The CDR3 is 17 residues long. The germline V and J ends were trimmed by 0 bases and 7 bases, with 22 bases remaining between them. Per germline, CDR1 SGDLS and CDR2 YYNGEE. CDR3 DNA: TGTGCCAGCAGCGTAGGTGGAGGGCCTCTGTCCGAAGGGACCCAGTACTTC. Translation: CASSVGGGPLSEGTQYF.

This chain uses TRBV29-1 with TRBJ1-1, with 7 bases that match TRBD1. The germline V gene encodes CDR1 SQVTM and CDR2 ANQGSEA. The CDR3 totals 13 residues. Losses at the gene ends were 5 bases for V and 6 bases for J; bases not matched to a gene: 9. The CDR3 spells CSVSTGAGAEAFF. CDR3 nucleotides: TGCAGCGTTAGCACAGGGGCTGGGGCTGAAGCTTTCTTT.

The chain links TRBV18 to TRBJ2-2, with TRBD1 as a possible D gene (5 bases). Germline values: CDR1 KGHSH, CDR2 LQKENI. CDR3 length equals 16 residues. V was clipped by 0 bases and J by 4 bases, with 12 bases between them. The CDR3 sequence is CASSPPVGRGTGELFF. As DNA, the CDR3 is TGTGCCAGCTCACCACCGGTGGGGCGCGGCACCGGGGAGCTGTTTTTT.

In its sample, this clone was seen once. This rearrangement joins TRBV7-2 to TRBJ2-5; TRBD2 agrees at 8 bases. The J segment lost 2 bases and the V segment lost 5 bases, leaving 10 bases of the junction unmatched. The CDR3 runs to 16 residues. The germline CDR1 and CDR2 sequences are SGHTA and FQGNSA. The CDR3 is CASSHQRGRPQETQYF. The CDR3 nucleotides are TGTGCCAGCAGCCACCAGCGGGGGAGACCACAAGAGACCCAGTACTTC.

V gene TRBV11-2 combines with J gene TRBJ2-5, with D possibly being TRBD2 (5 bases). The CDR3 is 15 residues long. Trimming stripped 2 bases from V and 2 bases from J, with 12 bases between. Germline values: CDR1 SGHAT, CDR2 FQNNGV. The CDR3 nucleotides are TGTGCCAGCAGCTTAAGTAGCGCCGTACAAGAGACCCAGTACTTC. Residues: CASSLSSAVQETQYF.

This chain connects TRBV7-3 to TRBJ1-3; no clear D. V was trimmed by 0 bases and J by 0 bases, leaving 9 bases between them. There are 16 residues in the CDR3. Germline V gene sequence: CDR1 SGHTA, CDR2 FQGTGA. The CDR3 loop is CASSLTGGSSGNTIYF. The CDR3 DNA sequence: TGTGCCAGCAGCTTAACGGGCGGGAGCTCTGGAAACACCATATATTTT.

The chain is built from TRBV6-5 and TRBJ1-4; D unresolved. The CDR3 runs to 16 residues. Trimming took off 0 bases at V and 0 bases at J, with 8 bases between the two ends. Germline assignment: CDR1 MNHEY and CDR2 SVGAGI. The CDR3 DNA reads TGTGCCAGCAGTTACTCTGGAGCACCAACTAATGAAAAACTGTTTTTT. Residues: CASSYSGAPTNEKLFF.

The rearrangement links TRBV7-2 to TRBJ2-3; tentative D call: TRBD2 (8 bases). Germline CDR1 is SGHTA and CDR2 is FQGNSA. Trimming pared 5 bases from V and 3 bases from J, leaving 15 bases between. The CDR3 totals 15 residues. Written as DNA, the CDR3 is TGTGCCAGCAGCCAAGGGGGCGGGGGGACAGATACGCAGTATTTT. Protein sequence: CASSQGGGGTDTQYF.

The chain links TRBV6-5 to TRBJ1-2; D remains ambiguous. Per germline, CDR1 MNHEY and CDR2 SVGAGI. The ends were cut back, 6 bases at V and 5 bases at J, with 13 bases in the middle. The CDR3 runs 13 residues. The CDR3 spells CASRSDGGYGYTF. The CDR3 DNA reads TGTGCCAGCAGGTCTGACGGAGGATATGGCTACACCTTC.

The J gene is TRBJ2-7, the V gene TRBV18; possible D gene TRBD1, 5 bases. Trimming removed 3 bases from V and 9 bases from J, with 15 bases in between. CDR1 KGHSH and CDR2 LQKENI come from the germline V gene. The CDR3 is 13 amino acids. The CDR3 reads CASSPLTERRQYF. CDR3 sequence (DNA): TGTGCCAGCTCACCCTTGACAGAGAGGAGGCAGTACTTC.

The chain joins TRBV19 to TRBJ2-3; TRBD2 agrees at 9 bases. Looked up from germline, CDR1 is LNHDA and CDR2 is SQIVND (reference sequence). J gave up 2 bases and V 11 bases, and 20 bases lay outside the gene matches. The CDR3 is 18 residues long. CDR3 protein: CAGRPSCSSGVTTDTQYF. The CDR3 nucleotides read TGTGCCGGTCGGCCAAGTTGTTCTAGCGGGGTGACCACAGATACGCAGTATTTT.

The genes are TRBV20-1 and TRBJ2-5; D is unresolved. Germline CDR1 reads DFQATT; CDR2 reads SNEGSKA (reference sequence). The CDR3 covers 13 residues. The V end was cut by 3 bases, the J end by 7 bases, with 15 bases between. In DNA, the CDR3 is TGCAGTGCTAGTCTCTCTACCTCATCGACCCAGTACTTC. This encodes CSASLSTSSTQYF.